A single sample gave rise to the 24 T cell receptor beta chains below, sequenced in a study of CD8 T cells in ankylosing spondylitis. Study results and caveats: A motif in TCR beta, a set of about 8 highly homologous variants, appeared characteristic of ankylosing spondylitis blood.

The antigens for these receptors are not known. Each CDR3 protein is one row after TCRdb ran MiXCR on the 5' RACE reads. The repertoire holds more than 600,000 distinct CDR3 sequences, 19% seen once, with around 19% in the top ten. The sample was blood, either unsorted or a sorted T cell fraction (not recorded which). All receptors derive from a male donor with ankylosing spondylitis.

This clonotype was seen a handful of times. The gene calls are TRBV3-1 and TRBJ1-1; tentatively, D is TRBD1 (5 bases). The germline V gene encodes CDR1 LGHDT and CDR2 YNNKEL (reference sequence). The CDR3 extends over 16 amino acids. V lost 2 bases and J 5 bases, leaving 18 bases between the germline ends. Written as DNA, the CDR3 is TGTGCCAGCAGCCAAATGGGGGTCAAGGGCCGGACTGAAGCTTTCTTT. It translates to CASSQMGVKGRTEAFF.

The rearrangement uses TRBV27 and TRBJ2-3; D uncertain. The CDR3 extends over 15 amino acids. CDR1 is MNHEY and CDR2 is SMNVEV in the germline V gene (reference sequence). The V and J ends lost 3 bases and 3 bases respectively, with 13 bases between them. CDR3 region: CASSLMAMETDTQYF. The CDR3 DNA reads TGTGCCAGCAGTTTGATGGCCATGGAGACAGATACGCAGTATTTT.

V and J are TRBV25-1 and TRBJ2-7; D may match TRBD1 or TRBD2 (5 bases each). The ends were cut back, 1 base at V and 2 bases at J, with 12 bases in the middle. The V gene's germline CDR1 is MGHDK and CDR2 SYGVNS. The CDR3 length is 15 residues. CDR3 sequence reads: CASSESARDPYEQYF. In DNA, the CDR3 is TGTGCCAGCAGTGAATCGGCCCGGGACCCCTACGAGCAGTACTTC.

The chain has TRBV12-3 or TRBV12-4 and TRBJ2-7; weak D call: TRBD2 (6 bases). There are 14 residues in the CDR3. V lost 5 bases and J lost 5, with 16 bases in between. CDR3: CASSPTVGGHEQYF. CDR3 DNA sequence: TGTGCCAGCAGTCCGACAGTCGGAGGGCACGAGCAGTACTTC.

The V and J genes are TRBV4-3 and TRBJ2-3; 7 bases align to TRBD2. The CDR3 consists of 14 residues. CDR1 is LGHNA, CDR2 YSLEER, per germline. Unmatched junction bases numbered 6, after V lost 0 bases and J lost 9 bases. The CDR3 bases are TGCGCCAGCAGCCAAGATTCTAGCGGCCCCACGCAGTATTTT. This gives the protein CASSQDSSGPTQYF.

This rearrangement joins TRBV27 to TRBJ2-5; weak D call: TRBD1 (5 bases). Germline lookup yields CDR1 MNHEY and CDR2 SMNVEV (reference sequence). The CDR3 runs to 14 residues. V lost 4 bases, J lost 0 bases, and 9 bases lay in between. CDR3 sequence reads: CASSSNRNQETQYF. Here the CDR3 DNA reads TGTGCCAGCAGTTCCAACAGGAACCAAGAGACCCAGTACTTC.

This clonotype has only a few counts. The chain uses TRBV12-3 or TRBV12-4 and TRBJ1-2, with unresolved D. V gave up 5 bases and J gave up 6 bases, with 19 bases separating them. The CDR3 is 15 residues long. CDR3 residues: CASSLPGSHQNGYTF. The CDR3 DNA is TGTGCCAGCAGTCTCCCCGGGTCACACCAGAATGGCTACACCTTC.

This clonotype was picked up a small number of times. V and J are TRBV5-1 and TRBJ2-3; 7 bases line up with TRBD1. With 4 bases clipped from V and 2 bases from J, the junction kept 7 bases outside the gene matches. CDR1 is SGHRS, CDR2 YFSETQ, per germline. The CDR3 is 15 amino acids. CDR3 sequence (DNA): TGCGCCAGCAGCCCCGGGACAGAACCCACAGATACGCAGTATTTT. Residues: CASSPGTEPTDTQYF. The whole variable domain, filled in from reference TRBV5-1 and TRBJ2-3, reads KAGVTQTPRYLIKTRGQQVTLSCSPISGHRSVSWYQQTPGQGLQFLFEYFSETQRNKGNFPGRFSGRQFSNSRSEMNVSTLELGDSALYLCASSPGTEPTDTQYFGPGTRLTVL.

The V and J genes are TRBV10-3 and TRBJ1-2, with 7 bases matching TRBD1. This CDR3 spans 14 amino acids. V dropped 6 bases and J dropped 2; count of bases not matched to a gene: 6. CDR1 is ENHRY, CDR2 SYGVKD, per germline. CDR3 loop: CAIRPTGENYGYTF. The CDR3 bases are TGTGCCATCAGGCCTACAGGGGAAAACTATGGCTACACCTTC.

The gene calls are TRBV9 and TRBJ1-2; maybe TRBD1 (6 bases). This CDR3 is 14 amino acids long. V gave up 0 bases and J gave up 7 bases, with 13 bases separating them. Germline CDR1 SGDLS, CDR2 YYNGEE. The CDR3 protein is CASSVAPGVGGYTF. Here the CDR3 DNA reads TGTGCCAGCAGCGTAGCTCCAGGGGTCGGTGGCTACACCTTC.

This clonotype has only one observation. The chain links TRBV6-6 to TRBJ1-4; D gene unclear. V gave up 6 bases and J gave up 8 bases, with 10 bases separating them. Germline V lookup: CDR1 MNHNY, CDR2 SVGAGI (reference sequence). This CDR3 is built from 12 residues. CDR3 bases: TGTGCCAGCAGCCCCGCGGCGGAAAAACTGTTTTTT. Amino acids: CASSPAAEKLFF.

J is TRBJ1-5 and V is TRBV3-1, with D tentatively TRBD1 (5 bases). Trimming pared 0 bases from V and 9 bases from J, leaving 9 bases between. This CDR3 comprises 13 residues. CDR1 and CDR2 (germline): LGHDT, YNNKEL (reference sequence). The CDR3 DNA reads TGTGCCAGCAGCCAAGAGGAAGACAGGCCCCAGCATTTT. Encoded protein: CASSQEEDRPQHF.

In this sample, this clonotype turned up many times. The chain has TRBV12-3 or TRBV12-4 and TRBJ2-3, with 7 bases aligning to TRBD1. This CDR3 has 16 amino acids. J lost 2 bases, V lost 6 bases, and 11 bases had no gene match. CDR3 DNA: TGTGCCAGCAGCTCTTTCGGGGACAGAGACACAGATACGCAGTATTTT. It specifies CASSSFGDRDTDTQYF.

This clonotype was counted between two and nine times. This rearrangement joins TRBV21-1 to TRBJ2-2. TRBV21-1 is termed a pseudogene. The CDR3 runs 14 residues. CDR3 protein: CASSKEQPVGELFF. In DNA form, the CDR3 reads TGTGCCAGCAGCAAGGAGCAGCCGGTCGGGGAGCTGTTTTTT.

The gene calls are TRBV12-3 or TRBV12-4 and TRBJ2-5, with 7 bases that match TRBD1. V lost 1 base to trimming and J lost 2 bases; unmatched junction nucleotides: 7. The CDR3 extends over 16 amino acids. CDR3 sequence (DNA): TGTGCCAGCAGTTTAGGGACAGGAGGAGGTCAAGAGACCCAGTACTTC. This gives the protein CASSLGTGGGQETQYF.

The chain joins TRBV20-1 to TRBJ2-5; tentative D call: TRBD1 (6 bases). Looked up from germline, CDR1 is DFQATT and CDR2 is SNEGSKA (reference sequence). CDR3 length: 17 residues. Trimming left V 3 bases short and J 2 bases short, with 22 bases between. The CDR3 DNA sequence: TGCAGTGCTAGCGGAGCGGACAGTCGGGTTGGGCAAGAGACCCAGTACTTC. Amino acids: CSASGADSRVGQETQYF.

Worth noting for this clonotype: One junction end does not reproduce the germline sequence, and a read error may be involved. The chain uses TRBV5-4 and TRBJ2-2; 10 bases are shared with TRBD2. This CDR3 contains 16 residues. CDR1 is SGHNT, CDR2 YYREEE, per germline (reference sequence). CDR3 protein: CASSSGNSGRTGDLFF. The CDR3 DNA reads as TGTGCCAGCAGCTCGGGTAATAGCGGGAGGACCGGGGATCTGTTTTTT.

V gene TRBV6-5 combines with J gene TRBJ2-5, with unresolved D. Germline lookup yields CDR1 MNHEY and CDR2 SVGAGI. The CDR3 is 12 residues long. The V and J ends lost 7 bases and 1 base respectively, with 7 bases between them. CDR3 DNA: TGTGCCAGCAACGAGCCCCAAGAGACCCAGTACTTC. This codes for CASNEPQETQYF.

The J gene is TRBJ1-6, the V gene TRBV5-4; D might be TRBD1 (5 bases). There are 15 residues in the CDR3. CDR1 is SGHNT and CDR2 is YYREEE in the germline V gene (reference sequence). The V end was cut by 5 bases, the J end by 8 bases, with 17 bases between. CDR3 in DNA: TGTGCCAGCAGTACCGACAGTTTAACCGATTCACCCCTCCACTTT. It specifies CASSTDSLTDSPLHF.

The rearrangement joins TRBV19 to TRBJ1-1; D possibly corresponds to TRBD1 (6 bases). The CDR3 contains 13 residues. Germline V gives CDR1 LNHDA, CDR2 SQIVND (reference sequence). V lost 4 bases and J lost 8, with 14 bases in between. The CDR3 spells CASSTTHTGEAFF. The CDR3 nucleotides read TGTGCCAGTAGTACAACCCACACAGGGGAAGCTTTCTTT.

There are a few counts of this clonotype. V usage is TRBV9 and J usage is TRBJ2-7, with 7 bases aligning to TRBD1. V shed 0 bases, J shed 2 bases, and the junction held 8 bases outside the gene matches. Looked up from germline, CDR1 is SGDLS and CDR2 is YYNGEE. The CDR3 runs 16 residues. The CDR3 DNA reads TGTGCCAGCAGCGTAGCGTCCGGGACAGACCCCTACGAGCAGTACTTC. This sequence encodes CASSVASGTDPYEQYF. The full variable domain, with the rest looked up from reference TRBV9 and TRBJ2-7, is DSGVTQTPKHLITATGQRVTLRCSPRSGDLSVYWYQQSLDQGLQFLIQYYNGEERAKGNILERFSAQQFPDLHSELNLSSLELGDSALYFCASSVASGTDPYEQYFGPGTRLTVT.

The chain employs TRBV5-4 and TRBJ2-2, with a tentative D call TRBD1 (6 bases). CDR1 and CDR2 (germline): SGHNT, YYREEE (reference sequence). V shed 1 base and J shed 1 base, with 11 bases lying between them. This CDR3 has 16 residues. CDR3 nucleotide sequence: TGTGCCAGCAGCTTGTATCGGACAGAGAACACCGGGGAGCTGTTTTTT. Translated: CASSLYRTENTGELFF.

In its sample, this clonotype was seen a few times. The gene calls are TRBV29-1 and TRBJ2-1; D perhaps matches TRBD1 (7 bases). Trimming pared 6 bases from V and 8 bases from J, leaving 14 bases between. The germline V gene encodes CDR1 SQVTM and CDR2 ANQGSEA. CDR3 length: 12 residues. Written as DNA, the CDR3 is TGCAGCGTCGAGACAGGGACTTATGAGCAGTTCTTC. Amino acids: CSVETGTYEQFF.

Only a few counts were recorded for this clonotype. V is TRBV20-1 and J is TRBJ2-5; TRBD1 agrees at 11 bases. The germline CDR1 and CDR2 sequences are DFQATT and SNEGSKA (reference sequence). The V gene end was trimmed by 5 bases and the J gene end by 5 bases; junction bases not matched to a gene: 4. The CDR3 runs 13 residues. The CDR3 DNA sequence: TGCAGTGCTGGGACAGGGGGGAGGGAGACCCAGTACTTC. Its protein product is CSAGTGGRETQYF.